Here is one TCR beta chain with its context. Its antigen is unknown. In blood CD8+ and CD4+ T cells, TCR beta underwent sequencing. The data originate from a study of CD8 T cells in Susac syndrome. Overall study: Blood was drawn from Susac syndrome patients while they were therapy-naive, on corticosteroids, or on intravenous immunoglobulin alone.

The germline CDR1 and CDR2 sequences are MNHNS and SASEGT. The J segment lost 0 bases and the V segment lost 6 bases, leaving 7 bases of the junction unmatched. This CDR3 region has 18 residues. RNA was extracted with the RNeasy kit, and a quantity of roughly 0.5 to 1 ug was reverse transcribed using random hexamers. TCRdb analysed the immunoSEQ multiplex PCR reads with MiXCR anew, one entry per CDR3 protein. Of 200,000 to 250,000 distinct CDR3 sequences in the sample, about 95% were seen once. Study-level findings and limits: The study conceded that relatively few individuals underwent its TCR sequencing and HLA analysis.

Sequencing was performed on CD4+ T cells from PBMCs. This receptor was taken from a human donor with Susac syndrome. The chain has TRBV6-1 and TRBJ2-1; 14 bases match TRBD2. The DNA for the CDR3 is TGTGCCAGCAGGAGCGACGGGACTAGCGGGGGCTCCTACAATGAGCAGTTCTTC. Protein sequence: CASRSDGTSGGSYNEQFF.